One sample yielded the 13 T cell receptor beta chains listed below, sequenced in a study of long-term antiretroviral therapy in people with HIV. Survey-level resolution applied to immunoSEQ assay v3.0. Data came from immunoSEQ multiplex PCR; TCRdb stores just in-frame clones and leaves some out. The table has 25,000 to 30,000 clones, less than 90% seen once. Sequenced material: unsorted PBMCs, taken 0.4 years after starting antiretroviral therapy. These receptors all stem from a man aged 18 to 30 with HIV.

The V gene is TRBV7-2, the J gene TRBJ2-5, with 13 nucleotides matching TRBD2. J lost 6 bases, V lost 4 bases, and 5 bases had no gene match. The CDR3 extends over 15 amino acids. Germline V CDR1 and CDR2: SGHTA, FQGNSA. The CDR3 nucleotides read TGTGCCAGCAGCTCTGGGACTAGCGGGGCGCAGACCCAGTACTTC. Protein: CASSSGTSGAQTQYF.

The rearrangement uses TRBV19 and TRBJ2-7; 8 bases are a match to TRBD1. CDR1 is LNHDA, CDR2 SQIVND, per germline (reference sequence). Trimming at V came to 5 bases and at J to 7 bases, leaving 7 bases not matched to a gene. CDR3 length: 13 amino acids. CDR3 in DNA: TGTGCCAGTAGTCCTCGGACAGGGAGTGAGCAGTACTTC. This gives the protein CASSPRTGSEQYF.

In this sample, this clone turned up a few times. V and J are TRBV7-6 and TRBJ1-2, with D possibly being TRBD1 (6 bases). Trimming left V 8 bases short and J 2 bases short, with 9 bases between. This CDR3 is 12 amino acids long. Per germline, CDR1 SGHVS and CDR2 FNYEAQ. CDR3 sequence: CASGGGNYGYTF. The CDR3 nucleotides are TGTGCCAGCGGTGGGGGCAACTATGGCTACACCTTC.

This chain connects TRBV6-1 to TRBJ2-3; D is unclear. The germline V gene has CDR1 MNHNS and CDR2 SASEGT. The CDR3 spans 13 residues. Between the trimmed V and J ends, which lost 6 bases and 5 bases, there was a span of 12 bases. CDR3 nucleotides: TGTGCCAGCAGGAACGACTGGGGAGATACGCAGTATTTT. Translated, it gives CASRNDWGDTQYF.

This chain's CDR3 is CASSYSGQGNQPQHF. The CDR3 DNA reads TGTGCCAGCAGTTACTCGGGACAGGGCAATCAGCCCCAGCATTTT. V and J are TRBV6-6 and TRBJ1-5; TRBD1 matches 8 bases. V lost 0 bases and J lost 2; bases outside the gene matches: 0. There are 15 residues in the CDR3. Germline V CDR1 and CDR2: MNHNY, SVGAGI (reference sequence).

By sample share, this clone is medium-sized. This sequence joins TRBV16 and TRBJ1-6; D gene ambiguous. Germline CDR1 reads KGHSY; CDR2 reads FQNENV. V lost 2 bases to trimming and J lost 8 bases, with 13 bases between them. The CDR3 is 15 residues long. For the CDR3, the DNA is TGTGCCAGCAGCCAAGAGGTGCGGTCCGATTCACCCCTCCACTTT. Protein product: CASSQEVRSDSPLHF.

The V call is TRBV7-9, the J call TRBJ2-7; 9 bases are a match to TRBD2. The CDR3 runs to 16 residues. CDR1 and CDR2 (germline): SEHNR, FQNEAQ (reference sequence). V shed 3 bases and J 2 bases; nucleotides not matched to a gene: 8. CDR3 region: CASSLHWGLATYEQYF. CDR3 coding DNA: TGTGCCAGCAGCTTGCATTGGGGACTAGCCACCTACGAGCAGTACTTC.

The J gene is TRBJ2-1, the V gene TRBV2; 7 nucleotides agree with TRBD1. V gave up 10 bases and J gave up 3 bases; unmatched junction bases: 12. The CDR3 is 15 residues long. Germline CDR1 SNHLY, CDR2 FYNNEI. Written as DNA, the CDR3 is TGTGCCACCAACCCGGACAGGACCGACTACAATGAGCAGTTCTTC. The encoded protein is CATNPDRTDYNEQFF.

This clone was found a few times. The chain is built from TRBV4-1 and TRBJ2-7; 9 bases fit TRBD2. V shed 4 bases, J shed 3 bases, and the junction held 7 bases outside the gene matches. From germline, CDR1 is MGHRA and CDR2 YSYEKL. The CDR3 is made up of 15 amino acids. CDR3 sequence: CASSPGTSTYYEQYF. The DNA for the CDR3 is TGCGCCAGCAGCCCTGGGACTAGCACTTACTACGAGCAGTACTTC.

The V call is TRBV5-6, the J call TRBJ2-7; 8 bases agree with TRBD1. CDR1 and CDR2 (germline): SGHDT, YYEEEE. After removal of 2 bases from V and 6 bases from J, the junction contained 1 base not matched to a gene. There are 12 residues in the CDR3. CDR3 nucleotide sequence: TGTGCCAGCAGCTTCGGACAGGGCGAGCAGTACTTC. This translates into CASSFGQGEQYF.

This clone was counted between two and nine times. The V gene is TRBV12-5, the J gene TRBJ2-2; 8 nucleotides line up with TRBD1. Trimming at V came to 5 bases and at J to 4 bases, leaving 6 bases not matched to a gene. CDR1 is LGHNT and CDR2 is FRNRAP in the germline V gene. The CDR3 covers 15 residues. CDR3 DNA sequence: TGTGCTAGTGGTCCCGGACAGGGCACCACCGGGGAGCTGTTTTTT. It encodes CASGPGQGTTGELFF.

This chain connects TRBV4-1 to TRBJ2-6; TRBD1 matches at 9 bases. The CDR3 is 18 amino acids. Germline CDR1 reads MGHRA; CDR2 reads YSYEKL. The trim removed 1 base at V and 4 bases at J, leaving 8 bases unmatched. CDR3 sequence: CASSQGTGGLGGANVLTF. CDR3 nucleotide sequence: TGCGCCAGCAGCCAAGGAACAGGGGGCTTAGGAGGGGCCAACGTCCTGACTTTC.

The V gene is TRBV10-3, the J gene TRBJ2-1; possibly TRBD1 or TRBD2 for D (5 bases each). The CDR3 is 16 amino acids. V lost 5 bases to trimming and J lost 5 bases, with 19 bases between them. Germline CDR1 reads ENHRY; CDR2 reads SYGVKD. In DNA form, the CDR3 reads TGTGCCATCAGTCAGGCCCGGGACGGCCTCAACAATGAGCAGTTCTTC. Amino acids: CAISQARDGLNNEQFF.